This entry lists 9 T cell receptor beta chains sequenced from one sample in a study of T cells in Graves' hyperthyroidism and ophthalmopathy. TCR beta CDR3 regions were amplified from RNA. First-round RT-PCR with HTBI primers amplified the TCR CDR3 region. TCRdb reprocessed the multiplex PCR reads with MiXCR, giving one entry per CDR3 protein. Of 250,000 to 350,000 distinct CDR3 sequences in the sample, around a sixth were seen once. Sequencing used blood. These receptor sequences come from a man between 25 and 39 years old with Graves' hyperthyroidism.

The CDR3 region has the DNA TGCAGTGCTAGAGATTCAACTTACGGGAGTGGAGATACGCAGTATTTT. Translation: CSARDSTYGSGDTQYF. This chain links TRBV20-1 with TRBJ2-3; perhaps TRBD2 as D (6 bases). CDR3 length: 16 residues. Germline CDR1 is DFQATT and CDR2 is SNEGSKA (reference sequence). Trimming cost V 0 bases and J 5 bases, with 18 bases left between them.

This clonotype has ten or more counts. V is TRBV2 and J is TRBJ1-5; maybe TRBD1 (6 bases). This CDR3 is built from 13 residues. Germline CDR1 and CDR2: SNHLY and FYNNEI. Trimming stripped 8 bases from V and 3 bases from J, with 11 bases between. The chain's CDR3 is CASCRDTNQPQHF. Here the CDR3 DNA reads TGTGCCAGCTGCCGGGACACCAATCAGCCCCAGCATTTT.

This clonotype was seen a few times. This sequence joins TRBV28 and TRBJ2-1; weak D call: TRBD2 (7 bases). The length of the CDR3 is 15 residues. Trimming took off 6 bases at V and 2 bases at J, with 14 bases between the two ends. The germline V gene encodes CDR1 MDHEN and CDR2 SYDVKM. CDR3 in amino acids: CASRLGGDPYNEQFF. CDR3 coding DNA: TGTGCCAGCAGGCTAGGGGGGGACCCCTACAATGAGCAGTTCTTC.

This clonotype was counted between two and nine times. The chain is built from TRBV24-1 and TRBJ2-5; TRBD2 aligns across 7 bases. The CDR3 contains 22 residues. V gave up 4 bases and J gave up 5 bases; unmatched junction bases: 30. CDR1 and CDR2 from the germline V gene are KGHDR and SFDVKD. DNA for the CDR3: TGTGCCACCAGTGACTCGACAGAGAGGTGGACTAGAGTCTATGATTTTTTGGAGACCCAGTACTTC. Its translation: CATSDSTERWTRVYDFLETQYF.

This clonotype was recorded at least ten times. This chain uses TRBV2 with TRBJ1-1, with TRBD1 matching over 8 bases. Germline V CDR1 and CDR2: SNHLY, FYNNEI. J was trimmed by 4 bases and V by 4 bases; bases with no gene match: 14. This CDR3 is 17 amino acids long. CDR3 nucleotides: TGTGCCAGCAGTGCCAGGGGGCAGGTTATGACTCTCACTGAAGCTTTCTTT. This gives the protein CASSARGQVMTLTEAFF.

Many counts were recorded for this clonotype. This rearrangement joins TRBV2 to TRBJ1-5, with TRBD1 matching over 7 bases. Germline V gene sequence: CDR1 SNHLY, CDR2 FYNNEI. After removal of 6 bases from V and 0 bases from J, the junction contained 5 bases not matched to a gene. The CDR3 is made up of 15 amino acids. CDR3 coding DNA: TGTGCCAGCAGCCATACAGGGGATAGCAATCAGCCCCAGCATTTT. Translation gives CASSHTGDSNQPQHF.

The table lists this clonotype with a few counts. The chain employs TRBV6-1 and TRBJ2-3; a possible D gene is TRBD1 (5 bases). The CDR3 has 15 amino acids. V lost 3 bases to trimming and J lost 4 bases, with 14 bases between them. CDR1 MNHNS and CDR2 SASEGT come from the germline V gene. The CDR3 sequence: CASSDMAGSADTQYF. CDR3 nucleotides: TGTGCCAGCAGTGATATGGCAGGGTCCGCAGATACGCAGTATTTT.

This clonotype was recorded a few times. The rearrangement joins TRBV7-9 to TRBJ2-3; the D gene is possibly TRBD1 (5 bases). Germline V gene sequence: CDR1 SEHNR, CDR2 FQNEAQ (reference sequence). The CDR3 is 15 residues long. Trimming stripped 2 bases from V and 6 bases from J, with 15 bases between. CDR3 DNA sequence: TGTGCCAGCAGCTTAAGGGAAATGGCAGGGGATACGCAGTATTTT. Translated, it gives CASSLREMAGDTQYF.

This clonotype was detected only a few times. V usage is TRBV15 and J usage is TRBJ1-4; no definite D call. The CDR3 has 15 amino acids. The V end was cut by 1 base, the J end by 1 base, with 7 bases between. Germline V gene data show CDR1 as LNHNV and CDR2 as YYDKDF (reference sequence). The CDR3 region is CATSRGAETNEKLFF. The CDR3 coding sequence is TGTGCCACCAGCAGAGGAGCGGAAACTAATGAAAAACTGTTTTTT.